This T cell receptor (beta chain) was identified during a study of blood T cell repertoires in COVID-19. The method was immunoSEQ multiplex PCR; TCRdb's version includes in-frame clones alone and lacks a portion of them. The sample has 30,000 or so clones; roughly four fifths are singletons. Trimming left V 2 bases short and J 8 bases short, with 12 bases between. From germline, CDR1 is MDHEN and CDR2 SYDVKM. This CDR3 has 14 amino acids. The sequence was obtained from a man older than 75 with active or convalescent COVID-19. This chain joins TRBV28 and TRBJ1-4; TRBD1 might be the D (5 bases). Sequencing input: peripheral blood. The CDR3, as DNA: TGTGCCAGCAGTTTAGCTTCAGGGTGGGAAAAACTGTTTTTT. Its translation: CASSLASGWEKLFF.